This T cell receptor (beta chain) was recovered during a study of blood T cell repertoires in COVID-19. Study summary: Sources were T cells, B-cell-depleted T cells, or PBMCs; the material itself was cDNA or gDNA.

The data were produced by immunoSEQ multiplex PCR, yet TCRdb's version contains in-frame clones alone and is incomplete. The sample contains about 170,000 clones, around 93% of which appear only once. CDR1 and CDR2 (germline): SGHNT, YENEEA. The V and J ends lost 5 bases and 2 bases, in that order; junction bases with no gene match: 6. The CDR3 contains 15 residues. The TCR was taken from a woman in her forties or fifties with acute or convalescent COVID-19. The V and J genes are TRBV11-3 and TRBJ2-3, with 8 positions matching TRBD1. Sequencing was done on a sample of peripheral blood. CDR3: CASSPRTGYTDTQYF. For the CDR3, the DNA is TGTGCCAGCAGCCCGAGGACAGGGTACACAGATACGCAGTATTTT.